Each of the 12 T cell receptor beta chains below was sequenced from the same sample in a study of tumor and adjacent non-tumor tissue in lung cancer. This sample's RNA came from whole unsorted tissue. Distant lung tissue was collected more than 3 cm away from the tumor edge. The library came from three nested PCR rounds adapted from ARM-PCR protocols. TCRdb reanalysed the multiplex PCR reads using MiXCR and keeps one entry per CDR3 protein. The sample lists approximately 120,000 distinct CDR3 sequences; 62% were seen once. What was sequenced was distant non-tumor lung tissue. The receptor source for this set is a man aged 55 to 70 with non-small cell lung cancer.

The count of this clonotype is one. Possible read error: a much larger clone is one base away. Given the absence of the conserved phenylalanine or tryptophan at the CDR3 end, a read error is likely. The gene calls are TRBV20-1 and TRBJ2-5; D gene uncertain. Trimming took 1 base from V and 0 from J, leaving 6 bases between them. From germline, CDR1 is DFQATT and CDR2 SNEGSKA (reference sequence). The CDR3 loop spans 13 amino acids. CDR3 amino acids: CSARGTYQETQYL. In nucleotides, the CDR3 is TGCAGTGCTAGAGGGACGTACCAAGAGACCCAGTACTTG.

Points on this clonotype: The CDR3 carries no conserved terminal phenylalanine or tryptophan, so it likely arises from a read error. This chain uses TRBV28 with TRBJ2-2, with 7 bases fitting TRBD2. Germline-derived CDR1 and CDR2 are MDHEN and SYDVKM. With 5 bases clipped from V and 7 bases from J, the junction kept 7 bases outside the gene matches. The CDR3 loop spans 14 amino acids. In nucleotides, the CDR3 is TGTGCCAGCAGTCAAGGGAGGGCTATCGGGGAGCTGTTTCTT. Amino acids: CASSQGRAIGELFL.

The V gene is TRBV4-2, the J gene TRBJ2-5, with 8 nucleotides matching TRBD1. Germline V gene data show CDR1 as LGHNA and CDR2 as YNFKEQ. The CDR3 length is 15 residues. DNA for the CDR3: TGTGTCTGCAACCAAAACAGGGGGATGGGGGAGACCCAGTACTTC. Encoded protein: CVCNQNRGMGETQYF.

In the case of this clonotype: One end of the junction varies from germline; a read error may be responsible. Here the CDR3 DNA reads TGTGTCAGCAGTCCCGACGGGCCTGGTGGCCACACCTTC. Amino acid sequence: CVSSPDGPGGHTF. The rearrangement joins TRBV6-5 to TRBJ1-2; D uncertain. The germline V gene encodes CDR1 MNHEY and CDR2 SVGAGI. This CDR3 has 13 amino acids.

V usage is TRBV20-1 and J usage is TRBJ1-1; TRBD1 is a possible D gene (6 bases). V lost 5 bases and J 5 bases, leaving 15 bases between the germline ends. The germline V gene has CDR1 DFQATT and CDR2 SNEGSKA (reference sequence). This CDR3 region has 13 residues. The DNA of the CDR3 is TGCAGTGCTTCCGTGGGGGGCGCTACTGAAGCTTTCTTT. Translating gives CSASVGGATEAFF.

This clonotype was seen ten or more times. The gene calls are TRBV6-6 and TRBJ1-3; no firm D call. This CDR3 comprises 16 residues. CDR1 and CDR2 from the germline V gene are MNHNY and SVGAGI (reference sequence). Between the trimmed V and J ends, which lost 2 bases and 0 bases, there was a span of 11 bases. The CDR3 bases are TGTGCCAGCAGTTACGGGTCCCCAATCTCTGGAAACACCATATATTTT. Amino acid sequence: CASSYGSPISGNTIYF.

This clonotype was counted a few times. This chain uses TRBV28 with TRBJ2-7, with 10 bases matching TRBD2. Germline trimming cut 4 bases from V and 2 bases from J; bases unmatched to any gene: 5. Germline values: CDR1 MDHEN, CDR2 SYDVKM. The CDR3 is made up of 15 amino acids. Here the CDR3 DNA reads TGTGCCAGCAGTTCAACCGGGACTAGCGCCTACGAGCAGTACTTC. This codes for CASSSTGTSAYEQYF.

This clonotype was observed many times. CDR3 sequence: CASTTDGGVGNQPQHF. The CDR3 nucleotides read TGTGCCAGCACCACCGACGGGGGAGTAGGCAATCAGCCCCAGCATTTT. The gene calls are TRBV6-6 and TRBJ1-5; possibly TRBD1 for D (5 bases). V shed 7 bases and J shed 2 bases, with 18 bases lying between them. The CDR3 has 16 residues. Germline V gene sequence: CDR1 MNHNY, CDR2 SVGAGI (reference sequence).

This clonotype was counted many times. The CDR3 DNA follows: TGTGCCAGCAGCCCACGAAGGGGAACAGATCCCACTGAAGCTTTCTTT. This sequence encodes CASSPRRGTDPTEAFF. The V call is TRBV12-3 or TRBV12-4, the J call TRBJ1-1, with D possibly matching TRBD1 (5 bases). This CDR3 is built from 16 residues. V shed 6 bases and J shed 4 bases, with 21 bases lying between them.

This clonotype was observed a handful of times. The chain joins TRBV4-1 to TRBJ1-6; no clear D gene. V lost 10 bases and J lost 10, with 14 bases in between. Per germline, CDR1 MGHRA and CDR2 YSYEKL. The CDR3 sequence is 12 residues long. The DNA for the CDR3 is TGCGCCAACAGTCAAGATGGGTCACCCCTCCACTTT. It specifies CANSQDGSPLHF.

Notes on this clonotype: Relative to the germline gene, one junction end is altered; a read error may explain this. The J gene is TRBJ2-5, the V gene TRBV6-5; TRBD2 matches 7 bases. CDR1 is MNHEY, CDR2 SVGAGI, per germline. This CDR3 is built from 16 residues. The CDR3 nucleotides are TGCGCCAGGACCCAGAGGTGGGGGGGTAGACAAGAGACCCAGTACTTC. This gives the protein CARTQRWGGRQETQYF.

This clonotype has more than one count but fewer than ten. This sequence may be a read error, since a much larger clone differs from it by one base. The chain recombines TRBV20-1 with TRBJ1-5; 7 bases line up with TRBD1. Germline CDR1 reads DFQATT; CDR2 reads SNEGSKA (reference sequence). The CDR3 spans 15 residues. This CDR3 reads CSARARDRDNQSQHF. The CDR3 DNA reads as TGCAGTGCTAGAGCCCGCGACAGGGACAATCAGTCCCAGCATTTT.